Presented here are 22 T cell receptor beta chains from one specimen sequenced in a study of cytotoxic CD8 clonotypes in ibrutinib-treated CLL. Only in-frame clones appear in the TCRdb table, and some are missing; sequencing was by immunoSEQ multiplex PCR. The top ten clones hold roughly 6.8% of a sample with fewer than 400,000 clones, 67% of them seen once. The sequences come from PBMCs, collected after 36 months of ibrutinib treatment. These receptor sequences come from a human donor with chronic lymphocytic leukemia.

The V call is TRBV9, the J call TRBJ1-1; 8 nucleotides line up with TRBD1. CDR1 and CDR2 (germline): SGDLS, YYNGEE. The CDR3 sequence is 16 residues long. The V gene end was trimmed by 4 bases and the J gene end by 1 base; junction bases not matched to a gene: 9. CDR3 nucleotide sequence: TGTGCCAGCAGCCTCCCGTCCGGGACAGGGAACACTGAAGCTTTCTTT. Translation: CASSLPSGTGNTEAFF.

This chain connects TRBV1 to TRBJ2-7; TRBD2 was called by the table and not checked on the DNA. TRBV1 is noted as a pseudogene. CDR3 length equals 17 residues. The CDR3 loop reads CTSSQVGLGRGAYEQYF. The CDR3 bases are TGCACCAGCAGCCAAGTAGGGTTAGGACGGGGTGCCTACGAGCAGTACTTC.

The chain recombines TRBV7-9 with TRBJ2-7; D is perhaps TRBD1 (6 bases). The CDR3 totals 17 residues. Per germline, CDR1 SEHNR and CDR2 FQNEAQ (reference sequence). Trimming stripped 5 bases from V and 9 bases from J, with 29 bases between. CDR3 bases: TGTGCCAGCAGCCAGGGGTCCTCCGGGATCCTTCACGCACGGCAGTACTTC. Protein: CASSQGSSGILHARQYF.

The gene calls are TRBV6-6 and TRBJ2-1; unclear D gene. Deletions cut 3 bases from V and 9 bases from J, with 12 bases between. The germline V gene encodes CDR1 MNHNY and CDR2 SVGAGI (reference sequence). The CDR3 runs 13 residues. Written as DNA, the CDR3 is TGTGCCAGCAGTTATGGTTTTAGCTCTGAGCAGTTCTTC. It codes for CASSYGFSSEQFF.

This clone was found once. This rearrangement joins TRBV5-1 to TRBJ2-1; TRBD1 matches 9 bases. The CDR3 extends over 16 amino acids. The J segment lost 0 bases and the V segment lost 6 bases, leaving 7 bases of the junction unmatched. The V gene's germline CDR1 is SGHRS and CDR2 YFSETQ. This chain's CDR3 is CASTLQGARSYNEQFF. CDR3 bases: TGCGCCAGCACCCTACAGGGGGCTCGCTCCTACAATGAGCAGTTCTTC. The variable domain in full, with the rest retrieved from reference TRBV5-1 and TRBJ2-1, is KAGVTQTPRYLIKTRGQQVTLSCSPISGHRSVSWYQQTPGQGLQFLFEYFSETQRNKGNFPGRFSGRQFSNSRSEMNVSTLELGDSALYLCASTLQGARSYNEQFFGPGTRLTVL.

The V gene is TRBV9, the J gene TRBJ1-1, with a tentative D call TRBD1 (5 bases). The V end lost 0 bases, the J end lost 2 bases, and 14 bases lay between the germline ends. Germline CDR1 SGDLS, CDR2 YYNGEE. The CDR3 loop spans 16 amino acids. CDR3 sequence (DNA): TGTGCCAGCAGCGTAGCTACTGGGCAGGGCAACACTGAAGCTTTCTTT. It specifies CASSVATGQGNTEAFF.

DNA of the CDR3: TGTGCCAGCCTAGGTTGGCGGGGGGGCCTTGGGGCCAAAAACATTCAGTACTTC. Translated, it gives CASLGWRGGLGAKNIQYF. The rearrangement joins TRBV2 to TRBJ2-4; 9 positions agree with TRBD2. There are 18 residues in the CDR3. From germline, CDR1 is SNHLY and CDR2 FYNNEI. V shed 8 bases, J shed 1 base, and the junction held 15 bases outside the gene matches.

This clone was detected a few times. The V call is TRBV5-6, the J call TRBJ1-3; 8 nucleotides agree with TRBD1. Germline V gene lookup returns CDR1 SGHDT and CDR2 YYEEEE. Trimming removed 4 bases from V and 4 bases from J; junction bases left unmatched: 16. The CDR3 length is 18 residues. CDR3 sequence reads: CASSRIVPGGASGNTIYF. For the CDR3, the DNA is TGTGCCAGCAGCCGTATCGTACCAGGGGGCGCCTCCGGAAACACCATATATTTT.

The J gene is TRBJ2-2, the V gene TRBV15; the D is unclear. Germline V gene data show CDR1 as LNHNV and CDR2 as YYDKDF (reference sequence). The CDR3 spans 16 residues. The germline V and J ends were trimmed by 5 bases and 0 bases, with 13 bases remaining between them. CDR3 amino acids: CATSFRRYSNTGELFF. The CDR3 DNA is TGTGCCACCAGCTTCCGACGGTATTCGAACACCGGGGAGCTGTTTTTT.

V usage is TRBV5-5 and J usage is TRBJ2-1; either TRBD1 or TRBD2 may fit D (5 bases each). CDR3 length: 16 amino acids. Germline V gene lookup returns CDR1 SGHKS and CDR2 YYEKEE (reference sequence). V was clipped by 2 bases and J by 0 bases, with 12 bases between them. The CDR3 protein is CASSFSGTSSYNEQFF. The CDR3 coding sequence is TGTGCCAGCAGCTTCTCCGGGACGAGCTCCTACAATGAGCAGTTCTTC.

This clone was seen only once. The chain is built from TRBV14 and TRBJ2-3; D is ambiguous. The CDR3 contains 17 residues. The germline V gene has CDR1 SGHDN and CDR2 FVKESK. V lost 1 base, J lost 2 bases, and 16 bases lay in between. In DNA form, the CDR3 reads TGTGCCAGCAGCCAAGCCTTGCCGGGCCCCACCACAGATACGCAGTATTTT. It is translated as CASSQALPGPTTDTQYF.

The chain uses TRBV7-8 and TRBJ1-6; D is uncertain. This CDR3 has 13 residues. Germline V lookup: CDR1 SGHVS, CDR2 FQNEAQ. The germline V and J ends were trimmed by 0 bases and 5 bases, with 2 bases remaining between them. Written as DNA, the CDR3 is TGTGCCAGCAGCTTAGCACATAATTCACCCCTCCACTTT. Its translation: CASSLAHNSPLHF. The complete variable domain, with remaining parts taken from reference TRBV7-8 and TRBJ1-6, reads GAGVSQSPRYKVAKRGQDVALRCDPISGHVSLFWYQQALGQGPEFLTYFQNEAQLDKSGLPSDRFFAERPEGSVSTLKIQRTQQEDSAVYLCASSLAHNSPLHFGNGTRLTVT.

Only a few counts were recorded for this clone. J is TRBJ2-7 and V is TRBV5-1; TRBD1 agrees at 7 bases. This CDR3 is built from 13 residues. From germline, CDR1 is SGHRS and CDR2 YFSETQ. V shed 3 bases and J 3 bases; nucleotides not matched to a gene: 3. This CDR3 is CASSYTGDYEQYF. Written as DNA, the CDR3 is TGCGCCAGCAGCTATACAGGGGACTACGAGCAGTACTTC. Full variable domain (missing parts from reference TRBV5-1 and TRBJ2-7): KAGVTQTPRYLIKTRGQQVTLSCSPISGHRSVSWYQQTPGQGLQFLFEYFSETQRNKGNFPGRFSGRQFSNSRSEMNVSTLELGDSALYLCASSYTGDYEQYFGPGTRLTVT.

The chain has TRBV2 and TRBJ1-2, with D tentatively TRBD1 (5 bases). The CDR3 is made up of 13 amino acids. Deletions cut 7 bases from V and 9 bases from J, with 18 bases between. The germline V gene encodes CDR1 SNHLY and CDR2 FYNNEI. The CDR3 spells CASIGTDFGSYTF. The CDR3 nucleotides are TGTGCCAGCATTGGGACTGATTTCGGGAGCTACACCTTC.

The chain couples TRBV5-1 to TRBJ2-3, with TRBD2 matching over 8 bases. Germline loops: CDR1 SGHRS, CDR2 YFSETQ. The length of the CDR3 is 15 residues. V dropped 3 bases and J dropped 3; count of bases not matched to a gene: 6. CDR3 in DNA: TGCGCCAGCAGCTCCGGGGGGGCCGAGACAGATACGCAGTATTTT. It yields the protein CASSSGGAETDTQYF.

This sequence joins TRBV11-2 and TRBJ2-3; D uncertain. Germline CDR1 reads SGHAT; CDR2 reads FQNNGV. The CDR3 is 15 residues long. Trimming took 3 bases from V and 0 from J, leaving 10 bases between them. CDR3 sequence reads: CASSFTDRSTDTQYF. In DNA form, the CDR3 reads TGTGCCAGCAGCTTTACAGACCGTAGCACAGATACGCAGTATTTT.

This clone was seen only a few times. This chain joins TRBV5-1 and TRBJ1-2; D is undetermined. This CDR3 has 14 residues. Looked up from germline, CDR1 is SGHRS and CDR2 is YFSETQ. V shed 0 bases and J shed 2 bases, with 8 bases lying between them. The CDR3 DNA follows: TGCGCCAGCAGCTTGGAGGGAACAAACTATGGCTACACCTTC. Its translation: CASSLEGTNYGYTF. Together with reference TRBV5-1 and TRBJ1-2, the CDR3 gives the full variable domain: KAGVTQTPRYLIKTRGQQVTLSCSPISGHRSVSWYQQTPGQGLQFLFEYFSETQRNKGNFPGRFSGRQFSNSRSEMNVSTLELGDSALYLCASSLEGTNYGYTFGSGTRLTVV.

The genes are TRBV28 and TRBJ2-2, with D possibly matching TRBD2 (6 bases). The CDR3 extends over 15 amino acids. The V end was cut by 2 bases, the J end by 10 bases, with 17 bases between. Per germline, CDR1 MDHEN and CDR2 SYDVKM. The CDR3 sequence: CASSLRASVNEELFF. DNA for the CDR3: TGTGCCAGCAGTTTAAGGGCTAGCGTCAACGAGGAGCTGTTTTTT.

The rearrangement links TRBV4-3 to TRBJ2-7; D is perhaps TRBD1 (5 bases). CDR1 and CDR2 (germline): LGHNA, YSLEER. V was clipped by 0 bases and J by 3 bases, with 12 bases between them. The CDR3 consists of 15 residues. The CDR3, as DNA: TGCGCCAGCAGCCAAGAGGGGCTCCCGGTCTACGAGCAGTACTTC. Its protein is CASSQEGLPVYEQYF.

This clone was observed a few times. Here the CDR3 reads CASSLGIYGYTF. The CDR3 DNA reads TGTGCCAGCAGCTTGGGAATCTATGGCTACACCTTC. V usage is TRBV7-9 and J usage is TRBJ1-2, with D uncertain. Trimming stripped 3 bases from V and 4 bases from J, with 6 bases between. The germline V gene encodes CDR1 SEHNR and CDR2 FQNEAQ (reference sequence). The CDR3 is made up of 12 amino acids.

The genes are TRBV9 and TRBJ2-1; the D gene is possibly TRBD2 (5 bases). The CDR3 consists of 14 residues. V lost 4 bases to trimming and J lost 4 bases, with 12 bases between them. From germline, CDR1 is SGDLS and CDR2 YYNGEE. The CDR3 DNA reads TGTGCCAGCAGCCCTCGAGCGGTTTACAATGAGCAGTTCTTC. This translates into CASSPRAVYNEQFF.

This chain joins TRBV9 and TRBJ1-5; D gene ambiguous. Germline CDR1 reads SGDLS; CDR2 reads YYNGEE. The CDR3 contains 14 residues. V was trimmed by 0 bases and J by 9 bases, leaving 13 bases between them. The CDR3 here is CASSVGGERGPQHF. In nucleotides, the CDR3 is TGTGCCAGCAGCGTAGGTGGGGAGCGGGGGCCCCAGCATTTT.